This T cell receptor (beta chain) is drawn from a study of early T cells in non-severe SARS-CoV-2 infection. Study overall: The authors sequenced bulk RNA from unsorted whole blood, leaving chains unpaired. Points from the study as a whole: Private and CD4 specificities were missed by VDJdb matching, which favored anti-spike CD8 responses.

Individually, cDNA molecules had unique molecular identifiers attached to them. TCRdb re-analysed the 5' RACE reads in MiXCR, keeping a single row per CDR3 protein. This sample carries 60,000 or so distinct CDR3 sequences, 10% to 15% of them seen once, and the ten largest clones take over 1.1%. Worth noting for this clonotype: Its antigen remains unidentified. The junction does not match germline at one end; this may be a read error.

Germline V CDR1 and CDR2: SEHNR, FQNEAQ (reference sequence). The CDR3 runs to 16 residues. Sequencing used whole blood, obtained at baseline. The J gene is TRBJ1-1, the V gene TRBV7-9; no reliable D call. The origin of this receptor is an adult who was a healthcare worker with PCR-confirmed SARS-CoV-2 infection or an uninfected control (not recorded which). CDR3 nucleotides: TGTGTCAGCAGCCCCCCCGGGGTCTCCCGAGGGACTGAAGCTTTCTTT. Residues: CVSSPPGVSRGTEAFF.